These 9 T cell receptor beta chains came from one sample sequenced in a study of lymphopenia after photon versus proton radiotherapy. Profiled with immunoSEQ multiplex PCR; TCRdb holds only in-frame clones, not every one. Here the sample spans about 19,000 clones, about nine tenths being singletons. Sample: peripheral blood, taken from a patient treated with photon-based radiotherapy. Source of these receptors: a man between 60 and 75 years old with pancreatic cancer.

Only one count was recorded for this clone. The V call is TRBV6-1, the J call TRBJ2-4; D is uncertain. Germline V gene sequence: CDR1 MNHNS, CDR2 SASEGT. V was pared by 4 bases and J by 12 bases, with 16 bases between. This CDR3 is 13 amino acids long. CDR3 DNA: TGTGCCAGCAGTGGCCTTATAGGTAATAGTCAGTACTTC. It encodes CASSGLIGNSQYF.

The rearrangement joins TRBV7-9 to TRBJ1-1, with 9 bases aligning to TRBD1. Trimming cost V 5 bases and J 4 bases; bases outside gene matches: 8. The CDR3 length is 15 residues. Germline V CDR1 and CDR2: SEHNR, FQNEAQ (reference sequence). The CDR3 DNA follows: TGTGCCAGCAGCGATCAAAGACAGGGGGGCACTGAAGCTTTCTTT. Protein product: CASSDQRQGGTEAFF.

The chain couples TRBV11-3 to TRBJ2-5; the match to TRBD2 covers 11 bases. The length of the CDR3 is 17 residues. From germline, CDR1 is SGHNT and CDR2 YENEEA. V shed 1 base and J 2 bases; nucleotides not matched to a gene: 6. CDR3 DNA: TGTGCCAGCAGCTTAGGAGGTACTAGCGGGGGACAAGAGACCCAGTACTTC. Protein product: CASSLGGTSGGQETQYF.

V is TRBV2 and J is TRBJ2-3; D remains ambiguous. The germline gives CDR1 SNHLY, CDR2 FYNNEI. V was clipped by 3 bases and J by 4 bases, with 14 bases between them. The CDR3 has 15 residues. The DNA of the CDR3 is TGTGCCAGCAGTGACTTGGTAATCAGCCCAGATACGCAGTATTTT. It translates to CASSDLVISPDTQYF. Full variable domain (remainder filled in from reference TRBV2 and TRBJ2-3): EPEVTQTPSHQVTQMGQEVILRCVPISNHLYFYWYRQILGQKVEFLVSFYNNEISEKSEIFDDQFSVERPDGSNFTLKIRSTKLEDSAMYFCASSDLVISPDTQYFGPGTRLTVL.

This chain joins TRBV7-2 and TRBJ2-3; 9 bases match TRBD2. Per germline, CDR1 SGHTA and CDR2 FQGNSA. This CDR3 has 15 amino acids. J lost 1 base, V lost 6 bases, and 5 bases had no gene match. The CDR3 DNA reads TGTGCCAGCAGGTCAAAGCGGGGGGGCACAGATACGCAGTATTTT. Protein product: CASRSKRGGTDTQYF.

The rearrangement links TRBV20-1 to TRBJ1-1, with D uncertain. CDR1 and CDR2 from the germline V gene are DFQATT and SNEGSKA (reference sequence). The CDR3 runs 11 residues. The V end was cut by 0 bases, the J end by 2 bases, with 1 base between. The CDR3 DNA sequence: TGCAGTGCTAGAGATAACACTGAAGCTTTCTTT. It codes for CSARDNTEAFF.

The CDR3 protein is CAISNPKGVGSPLHF. The CDR3 DNA reads as TGTGCCATCAGTAACCCGAAAGGGGTTGGTTCACCCCTCCACTTT. The V gene is TRBV10-3, the J gene TRBJ1-6, with TRBD1 as a possible D gene (5 bases). V lost 5 bases and J lost 9, with 17 bases in between. This CDR3 has 15 amino acids. Germline CDR1 is ENHRY and CDR2 is SYGVKD.

The chain has TRBV13 and TRBJ2-7, with a possible D match to TRBD1 (6 bases). Per the germline V gene, CDR1 is PRHDT and CDR2 is FYEKMQ (reference sequence). The CDR3 consists of 13 residues. V shed 1 base and J shed 6 bases, with 10 bases lying between them. The CDR3 DNA sequence: TGTGCCAGCAGCTTAGATCCAGGGGTCGAGCAGTACTTC. It specifies CASSLDPGVEQYF.

The chain uses TRBV7-9 and TRBJ2-5; TRBD2 aligns across 11 bases. J gave up 1 base and V 4 bases, and 2 bases lay outside the gene matches. The CDR3 length is 15 residues. Germline V gene sequence: CDR1 SEHNR, CDR2 FQNEAQ (reference sequence). The CDR3 DNA reads TGTGCCAGCAGCTCCGGGACTAGCGGCCAAGAGACCCAGTACTTC. This sequence encodes CASSSGTSGQETQYF.